This T cell receptor beta chain was captured by sequencing in a study of cytotoxic CD8 clonotypes in ibrutinib-treated CLL. Study-wide findings and caveats: Circulating CD8+ T-cell counts were tracked by baseline clonality, which exceeded that of age-matched healthy donors.

On this clone: Its cognate antigen is unknown.

The V gene end was trimmed by 10 bases and the J gene end by 4 bases; junction bases not matched to a gene: 6. There are 14 residues in the CDR3. Germline V lookup: CDR1 SNHLY, CDR2 FYNNEI. The table came from immunoSEQ multiplex PCR; TCRdb's copy has only in-frame clones and leaves some out. This sample yields about 140,000 clones, of which 80% are seen a single time; 7.5% to 9% belongs to the top ten. The receptor's source is a human donor with chronic lymphocytic leukemia. This material consisted of PBMCs, taken after 36 months of ibrutinib treatment. The J gene is TRBJ2-3, the V gene TRBV2; the match to TRBD2 covers 12 bases. This CDR3 is CATTSGRLSDTQYF. The CDR3 DNA follows: TGTGCCACCACTAGCGGGAGGTTATCAGATACGCAGTATTTT.